This T cell receptor beta chain was sequenced during a study of shared clonotypes between healthy human individuals. Study context: The donors, a couple of women and a few men, were aged 18 to 49. Broader study findings: Shared clonotypes across all four donors exceeded non-shared ones in generation probability.

On this clone: Its target is unknown.

Splitting the CD4+ cells yielded a CD45RA+ naive subset and a CD45RA-negative memory subset. Each sorted subset replicate got 200 ng genomic DNA, tens of thousands of genomes. Some clones are missing from TCRdb's copy, which holds only in-frame ones; the method was immunoSEQ multiplex PCR. The sample contains some 2 million clones, roughly 96% of which appear only once. CDR3 length equals 14 residues. CDR1 ENHRY and CDR2 SYGVKD come from the germline V gene. V was pared by 8 bases and J by 4 bases, with 14 bases between. This TCR was sampled from a man younger than 35 in good health. J is TRBJ1-4 and V is TRBV10-3; D possibly corresponds to TRBD1 (5 bases). Sequenced: naive CD4+ T cells sorted from blood. Subset reported: CD45RA+ positively selected. The CDR3 region is CAIVRDGNNEKLFF. The CDR3 DNA is TGTGCCATCGTTCGGGACGGGAATAATGAAAAACTGTTTTTT.